The 14 T cell receptor beta chains reported below all come from one sample, sequenced in a study of blood T cell repertoires in COVID-19. Sequencing used immunoSEQ multiplex PCR; TCRdb keeps in-frame clones, though not all of them. The profile shows approximately 330,000 clones, roughly 86% of them singletons. Source material: PBMCs or T cells enriched from blood (not recorded which). These receptors all come from a woman aged 25 to 39 who had recovered from COVID-19.

The rearrangement uses TRBV6-5 and TRBJ2-2; D is possibly TRBD1 (5 bases). Trimming took 5 bases from V and 5 from J, leaving 15 bases between them. This CDR3 contains 15 residues. The V gene's germline CDR1 is MNHEY and CDR2 SVGAGI. The CDR3 sequence: CASSLTPGLTGELFF. The CDR3 DNA reads as TGTGCCAGCAGTCTAACTCCAGGGTTAACCGGGGAGCTGTTTTTT.

This clone was observed a handful of times. This sequence joins TRBV7-3 and TRBJ1-6; D possibly corresponds to TRBD1 (6 bases). Germline CDR1 reads SGHTA; CDR2 reads FQGTGA. V was cut by 0 bases and J by 10 bases, with 13 bases left in between. This CDR3 region has 15 residues. CDR3 in amino acids: CASSLTGGTRSPLHF. Written as DNA, the CDR3 is TGTGCCAGCAGCTTAACAGGGGGTACACGGTCACCCCTCCACTTT.

This chain joins TRBV19 and TRBJ2-1; D ambiguous. CDR1 is LNHDA, CDR2 SQIVND, per germline (reference sequence). The CDR3 is 14 residues long. The germline V and J ends were trimmed by 7 bases and 1 base, with 11 bases remaining between them. The CDR3 DNA reads as TGTGCCAGTAAACCAGGTAAATCCTACAATGAGCAGTTCTTC. It yields the protein CASKPGKSYNEQFF.

This chain joins TRBV7-2 and TRBJ2-1; 7 bases agree with TRBD1. Trimming at V came to 6 bases and at J to 12 bases, leaving 8 bases not matched to a gene. Germline loops: CDR1 SGHTA, CDR2 FQGNSA. The CDR3 is 12 residues long. CDR3 sequence (DNA): TGTGCCAGCAGTACCGACAGGGTATCGCAGTTCTTC. This codes for CASSTDRVSQFF.

The chain combines TRBV4-1 with TRBJ2-7, with 11 positions matching TRBD2. J gave up 2 bases and V 4 bases, and 7 bases lay outside the gene matches. CDR1 and CDR2 (germline): MGHRA, YSYEKL. The CDR3 totals 16 residues. CDR3 loop: CASSPPGLAATYEQYF. The CDR3 DNA reads as TGCGCCAGCAGCCCGCCGGGACTAGCGGCCACCTACGAGCAGTACTTC.

The chain carries TRBV18 and TRBJ2-3; possibly TRBD2 for D (5 bases). This CDR3 region has 15 residues. V lost 3 bases and J lost 8, with 18 bases in between. Germline V gives CDR1 KGHSH, CDR2 LQKENI. The CDR3 sequence: CASSPEWTPAGTQYF. The CDR3, as DNA: TGTGCCAGCTCACCCGAGTGGACTCCGGCCGGTACGCAGTATTTT.

A remark on this clone: Distinct nucleotide sequences in the sample also encode this CDR3. The genes are TRBV29-1 and TRBJ2-7, with 8 bases matching TRBD2. CDR1 and CDR2 from the germline V gene are SQVTM and ANQGSEA. V trimming: 0 bases; J trimming: 1 base; junction bases outside the gene matches: 5. The CDR3 loop spans 15 amino acids. The CDR3 region has the DNA TGCAGCGTTGAAGATCGTAGCGGGACATCCTACGAGCAGTACTTC. Protein product: CSVEDRSGTSYEQYF.

V is TRBV7-9 and J is TRBJ2-7; D remains unclear. Germline V gene data show CDR1 as SEHNR and CDR2 as FQNEAQ (reference sequence). This CDR3 contains 14 residues. Trimming removed 1 base from V and 6 bases from J, with 13 bases in between. In DNA form, the CDR3 reads TGTGCCAGCAGCTTAGATACTAACCAGCGCGAGCAGTACTTC. It codes for CASSLDTNQREQYF.

CDR3 protein: CASSFNRELDGYTF. CDR3 bases: TGTGCCAGCAGCTTCAACAGGGAGCTGGATGGCTACACCTTC. The rearrangement uses TRBV7-9 and TRBJ1-2; maybe TRBD1 (6 bases). Trimming took 3 bases from V and 6 from J, leaving 14 bases between them. The length of the CDR3 is 14 residues. Per the germline V gene, CDR1 is SEHNR and CDR2 is FQNEAQ (reference sequence).

This sequence joins TRBV12-2 and TRBJ1-2; TRBD1 reflects the table's D call only, with no check against the DNA. TRBV12-2 is tagged as a pseudogene. This CDR3 region has 17 residues. In DNA, the CDR3 is TGTGCAAGTCGCTTAGCCCCGGACAGGGGCAAAGTCTATGGCTACACCTTC. Residues: CASRLAPDRGKVYGYTF.

The gene calls are TRBV27 and TRBJ2-7, with D perhaps matching TRBD2 (6 bases). This CDR3 is built from 13 residues. V was shortened by 4 bases and J by 2 bases, with 9 bases between the two germline ends. Germline lookup yields CDR1 MNHEY and CDR2 SMNVEV (reference sequence). Written as DNA, the CDR3 is TGTGCCAGCAGTTATGGCGGGGCCTACGAGCAGTACTTC. It translates to CASSYGGAYEQYF.

This CDR3 reads CASSDGTRFIGTDTQYF. The CDR3 DNA reads TGCGCCAGCAGTGACGGGACTAGATTTATCGGCACAGATACGCAGTATTTT. This chain joins TRBV10-1 and TRBJ2-3; 8 bases fit TRBD2. Germline lookup yields CDR1 WNHNN and CDR2 SYGVQD (reference sequence). The CDR3 is 17 residues long. V gave up 3 bases and J gave up 1 base; unmatched junction bases: 9.

J is TRBJ2-5 and V is TRBV27; TRBD2 agrees at 10 bases. The germline V gene has CDR1 MNHEY and CDR2 SMNVEV (reference sequence). Germline trimming cut 7 bases from V and 5 bases from J; bases unmatched to any gene: 22. This CDR3 comprises 19 residues. CDR3 DNA sequence: TGTGCCAGCACCCTAACCAGGCAGCGGGAGGGCCTTATCGTGGAGACCCAGTACTTC. It codes for CASTLTRQREGLIVETQYF.

CDR3 sequence: CASSLTGAGNTIYF. The CDR3 DNA reads TGTGCCAGCAGTCTGACAGGGGCTGGAAACACCATATATTTT. This chain connects TRBV6-5 to TRBJ1-3, with 8 positions matching TRBD1. The CDR3 is 14 amino acids. Losses at the gene ends were 5 bases for V and 2 bases for J; bases not matched to a gene: 2. Germline lookup yields CDR1 MNHEY and CDR2 SVGAGI.